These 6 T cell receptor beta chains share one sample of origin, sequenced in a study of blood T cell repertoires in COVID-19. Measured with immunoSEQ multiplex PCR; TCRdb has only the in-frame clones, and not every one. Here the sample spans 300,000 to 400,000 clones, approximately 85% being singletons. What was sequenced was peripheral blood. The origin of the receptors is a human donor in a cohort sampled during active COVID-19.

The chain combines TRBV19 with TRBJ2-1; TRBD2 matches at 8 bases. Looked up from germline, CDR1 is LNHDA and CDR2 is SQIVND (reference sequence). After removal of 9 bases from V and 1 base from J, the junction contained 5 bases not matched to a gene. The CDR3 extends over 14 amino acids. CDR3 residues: CASETSGSYNEQFF. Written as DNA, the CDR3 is TGTGCCAGCGAAACTAGCGGATCCTACAATGAGCAGTTCTTC.

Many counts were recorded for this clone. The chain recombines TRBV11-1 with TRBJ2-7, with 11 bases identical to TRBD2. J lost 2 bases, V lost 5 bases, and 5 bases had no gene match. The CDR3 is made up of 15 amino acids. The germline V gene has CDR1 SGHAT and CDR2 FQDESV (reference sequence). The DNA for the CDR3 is TGTGCCAGCAGCGCTACTAGCGGGGGCCCCTACGAGCAGTACTTC. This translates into CASSATSGGPYEQYF. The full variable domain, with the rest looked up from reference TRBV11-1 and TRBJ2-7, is EAEVAQSPRYKITEKSQAVAFWCDPISGHATLYWYRQILGQGPELLVQFQDESVVDDSQLPKDRFSAERLKGVDSTLKIQPAELGDSAMYLCASSATSGGPYEQYFGPGTRLTVT.

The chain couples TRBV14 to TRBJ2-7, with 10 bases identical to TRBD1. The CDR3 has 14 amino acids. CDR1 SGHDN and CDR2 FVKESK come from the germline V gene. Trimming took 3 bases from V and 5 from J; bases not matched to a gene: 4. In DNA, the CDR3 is TGTGCCAGCAGCCACACCGGGACAGGGGACGAGCAGTACTTC. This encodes CASSHTGTGDEQYF.

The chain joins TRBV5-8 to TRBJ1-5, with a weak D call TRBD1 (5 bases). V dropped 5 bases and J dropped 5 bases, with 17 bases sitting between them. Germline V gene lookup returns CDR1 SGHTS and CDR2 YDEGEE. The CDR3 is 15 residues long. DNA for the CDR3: TGTGCCAGCAGTCATACTCCAGGGATAGATCAGCCCCAGCATTTT. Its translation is CASSHTPGIDQPQHF.

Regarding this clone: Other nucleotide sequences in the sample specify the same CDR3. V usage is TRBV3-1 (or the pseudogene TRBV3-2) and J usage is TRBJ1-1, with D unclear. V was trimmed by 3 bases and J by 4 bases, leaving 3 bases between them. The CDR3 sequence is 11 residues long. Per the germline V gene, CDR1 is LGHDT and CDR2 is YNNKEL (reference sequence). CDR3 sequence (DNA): TGTGCCAGCAGCCAGGCCACTGAAGCTTTCTTT. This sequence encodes CASSQATEAFF.

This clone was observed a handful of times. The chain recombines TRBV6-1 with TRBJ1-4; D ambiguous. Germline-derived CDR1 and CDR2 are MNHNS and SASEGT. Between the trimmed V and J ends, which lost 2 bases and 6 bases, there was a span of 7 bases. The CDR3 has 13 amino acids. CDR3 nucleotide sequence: TGTGCCAGCAGTGAAAACCAGTATGAAAAACTGTTTTTT. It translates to CASSENQYEKLFF.